This T cell receptor (beta chain) was recorded in a study of Ad26.COV2.S vaccination and SARS-CoV-2 variants (dated by TCRdb to the early 2020s). Concerning the study at large: Donors in the vaccine arm were drawn from COV1001, a multicentre, randomized, double-blind, placebo-controlled phase I-IIa trial testing Ad26.COV2.S in healthy adults. The TCR-sequenced set comprised about 32 samples: roughly 19 Ad26.COV2.S vaccine recipients, 5 placebo recipients and 8 SARS-CoV-2 convalescent individuals. Investigators remained blinded to trial group allocation during experiments and outcome assessment. TCRbeta repertoire sequencing was used to assess the specificity and breadth of SARS-CoV-2-reactive T cell receptors after Ad26.COV2.S vaccination. Dosing of Ad26.COV2.S was intramuscular, at either 5x10^10 or 1x10^11 viral particles, delivered as one shot or as two shots spaced 56 days apart. Trial participants were randomized into five groups of five, in which low-dose or high-dose Ad26.COV2.S was given once or twice, or placebo was given on both occasions.

Taken with the paper, the label for treatment or condition translates to: roughly 19 received Ad26.COV2.S at low or high dose, single or two shots; roughly 5 received placebo; per-sample allocation not given. For vaccine and placebo recipients, the sequenced repertoires came from samples collected on day 63 after the first injection. Between 29 July and 7 August 2020, Cohort 1b enrolled about 27 adults aged 18-55 years at one site in Boston, USA. Ad26.COV2.S consisted of a replication-incompetent adenovirus type 26 vector by which a prefusion-stabilized SARS-CoV-2 spike protein from the original Wuhan strain was expressed. TCRbeta CDR3 regions were sequenced with the immunoSEQ Assay. After extraction, genomic DNA underwent amplification by bias-controlled multiplex PCR, followed by high-throughput sequencing. The paper's processing steps were these. To quantify the absolute abundance of every unique TCRbeta CDR3 region, sequences were collapsed and filtered. Usable DNA was measured by amplifying reference genes present in all nucleated cells, and TCRbeta template counts were normalized to that usable DNA to estimate T cell fraction. Repertoire TCRs were annotated as SARS-CoV-2-specific by exact matching of V gene, CDR3 amino acid sequence and J gene to a known reactive TCR set. The reference SARS-CoV-2 TCR set was obtained from MIRA and was filtered for enrichment in COVID-19-positive ImmuneCODE repertoires, whereby public or cross-reactive TCRs were removed. Drawing on the MIRA antigens, annotated TCRs were analysed further at the level of specific ORF or position within ORF. Breadth was defined as annotated unique rearrangements over total unique productive rearrangements; depth was the summed frequency of those rearrangements. Group comparisons of TCR breadth used two-sided Wilcoxon rank-sum tests. TCRdb took over this immuneACCESS table, retaining in-frame rearrangements with V and J assigned. Such tables are incomplete; in checked studies, under half of the missing clones stem from an unresolved V gene, and the remainder is unexplained. That table supplies the V and J calls and clone size; D and trimming were determined from the DNA. Across this sample there are about 480,000 clones, with about 83% seen only once. 9.5% to 15% of the sample is in the top ten clones.

The study at large found these results: The study was not powered to compare responses between vaccine doses or regimens. Comparable non-spike TCR breadth was observed between vaccine and placebo recipients, consistent with only spike being contained in the vaccine. Higher spike-specific TCR breadth was observed in Ad26.COV2.S recipients than in placebo recipients (P = 0.0014). After vaccination, substantial breadth of spike-specific CD8+ and CD4+ T cell responses was reported. The authors noted that the TCR breadth and depth analyses may have underestimated total T cell responses.

A remark on this clone: It has no known antigen specificity. No much larger clonotype is one base removed from it; base qualities were not supplied.

V is pared back by 6 bases and J by 6 bases, with 29 bases lying between the germline termini. The CDR3 starts with the cysteine, ends with the phenylalanine, and has 18 residues. Just the 54-base CDR3 DNA is kept, in frame starting at base 1. The germline V gene yields SQVTM for CDR1 and ANQGSEA for CDR2. The specimen comprised peripheral blood, sampled in a trial of Ad26.COV2.S vaccine versus placebo. This TCR derives from a person between 18 and 59 years old who received the Ad26.COV2.S COVID-19 vaccine or a placebo. The chain is assembled from TRBV29-1 and TRBJ2-2, with the D gene tentatively TRBD1 or TRBD2, based on 5 matching bases in each. CDR3 sequence: CSVILWVSGTGGSGELFF. The DNA reads TGCAGCGTGATATTGTGGGTTTCAGGGACCGGAGGATCCGGGGAGCTGTTTTTT.